This TCR beta chain came from a study of CD8+CD57+ T cells in acquired aplastic anemia. Study-level information: Average DNA yield from sorted CD4+ and CD8+ cells was about 2.9 ug. Healthy donors gave 10 million to 11 million reads on average for CD4+ cells. Study-wide findings and caveats: The study found no significant CD8+ Simpson's diversity difference between patients and controls. The number of CD8+ CDR3 sequences shared by patients and controls was fewer than 35.

Concerning this clonotype itself: Its antigen is currently unknown.

The study profiled TCR beta VDJ and CDR3 using genomic DNA as template. TCRdb redid the calling of the reads with MiXCR, one entry per CDR3 protein. This table holds about 190,000 distinct CDR3 sequences, less than 70% found once. The CDR3 extends over 11 amino acids. Trimming took off 5 bases at V and 6 bases at J, with 9 bases between the two ends. Germline-derived CDR1 and CDR2 are DFQATT and SNEGSKA (reference sequence). This receptor was obtained from a human donor in good health, serving as a control. Sequencing was performed on sorted CD4+, CD8+, or CD8+CD57+ T cells (not recorded which) from PBMCs. The V and J genes are TRBV20-1 and TRBJ2-3; D remains ambiguous. The CDR3 coding sequence is TGCAGTGCTCCCCTAGGGGATACGCAGTATTTT. Its translation is CSAPLGDTQYF.